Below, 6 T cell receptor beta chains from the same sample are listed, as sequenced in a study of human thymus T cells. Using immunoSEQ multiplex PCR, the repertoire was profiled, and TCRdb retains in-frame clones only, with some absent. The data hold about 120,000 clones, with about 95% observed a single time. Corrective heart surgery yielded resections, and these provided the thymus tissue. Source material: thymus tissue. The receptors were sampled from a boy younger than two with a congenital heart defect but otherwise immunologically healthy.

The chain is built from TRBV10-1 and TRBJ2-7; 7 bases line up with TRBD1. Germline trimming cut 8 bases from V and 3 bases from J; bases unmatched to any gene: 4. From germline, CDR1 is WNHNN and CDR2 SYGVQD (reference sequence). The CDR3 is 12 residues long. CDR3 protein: CASAGTDYEQYF. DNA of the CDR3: TGCGCCAGCGCAGGGACAGACTACGAGCAGTACTTC.

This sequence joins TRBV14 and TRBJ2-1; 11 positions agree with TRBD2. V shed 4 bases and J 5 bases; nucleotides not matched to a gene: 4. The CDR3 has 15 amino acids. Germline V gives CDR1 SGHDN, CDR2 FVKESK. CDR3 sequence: CASSPSGGPHNEQFF. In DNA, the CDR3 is TGTGCCAGCAGCCCTAGCGGGGGGCCCCACAATGAGCAGTTCTTC. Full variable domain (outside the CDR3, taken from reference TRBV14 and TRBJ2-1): EAGVTQFPSHSVIEKGQTVTLRCDPISGHDNLYWYRRVMGKEIKFLLHFVKESKQDESGMPNNRFLAERTGGTYSTLKVQPAELEDSGVYFCASSPSGGPHNEQFFGPGTRLTVL.

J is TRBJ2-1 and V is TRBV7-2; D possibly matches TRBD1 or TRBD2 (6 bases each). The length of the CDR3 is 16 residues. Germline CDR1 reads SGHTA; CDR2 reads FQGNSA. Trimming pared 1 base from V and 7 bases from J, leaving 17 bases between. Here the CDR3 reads CASSLVGGLERNEQFF. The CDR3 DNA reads TGTGCCAGCAGCTTAGTTGGGGGGCTCGAGAGAAATGAGCAGTTCTTC.

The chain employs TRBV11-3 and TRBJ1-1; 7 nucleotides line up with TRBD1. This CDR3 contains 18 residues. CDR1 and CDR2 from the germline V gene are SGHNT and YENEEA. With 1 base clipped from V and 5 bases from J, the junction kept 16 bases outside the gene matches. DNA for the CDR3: TGTGCCAGCAGCTTAGGGAAGGTGAGGGGGCTTCAGGGGACTGAAGCTTTCTTT. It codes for CASSLGKVRGLQGTEAFF.

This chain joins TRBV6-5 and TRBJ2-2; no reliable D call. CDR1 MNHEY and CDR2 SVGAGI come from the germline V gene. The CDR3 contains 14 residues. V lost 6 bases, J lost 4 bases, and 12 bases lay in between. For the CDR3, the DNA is TGTGCCAGCAGGGAAGACGGATTCACCGGGGAGCTGTTTTTT. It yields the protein CASREDGFTGELFF.

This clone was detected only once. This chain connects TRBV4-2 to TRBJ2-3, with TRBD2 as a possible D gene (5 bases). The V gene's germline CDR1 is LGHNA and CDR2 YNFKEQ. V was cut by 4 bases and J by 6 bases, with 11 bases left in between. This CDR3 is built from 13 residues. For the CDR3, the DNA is TGTGCCAGCAGCCGAGGAGGCCAGGATACGCAGTATTTT. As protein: CASSRGGQDTQYF.